These 5 T cell receptor beta chains share one sample of origin, sequenced in a study of response to subunit inactivated influenza vaccine. Each CDR3 protein is one row after TCRdb ran MiXCR on the RT-PCR reads. The sample consists of around 650,000 distinct CDR3 sequences, 15% to 19% of them appearing once. Sequencing used PBMCs from blood, obtained roughly 12 days after vaccination. Receptors originate from a man in his fifties or sixties who received an inactivated influenza vaccine.

The chain has TRBV12-3 or TRBV12-4 and TRBJ2-5; no reliable D call. The CDR3 covers 13 residues. The V and J ends lost 3 bases and 3 bases respectively, with 8 bases between them. CDR3 in DNA: TGTGCCAGCAGTTTTCAAGAGGAAGAGACCCAGTACTTC. Translating gives CASSFQEEETQYF.

The chain combines TRBV6-5 with TRBJ2-6, with D uncertain. There are 15 residues in the CDR3. Deletions cut 2 bases from V and 0 bases from J, with 5 bases between. CDR1 is MNHEY and CDR2 is SVGAGI in the germline V gene. CDR3 nucleotides: TGTGCCAGCAGTTACGGTCCCTCTGGGGCCAACGTCCTGACTTTC. Amino acids: CASSYGPSGANVLTF.

J is TRBJ2-7 and V is TRBV28, with D perhaps matching TRBD2 (6 bases). The CDR3 extends over 12 amino acids. Per germline, CDR1 MDHEN and CDR2 SYDVKM. V was clipped by 6 bases and J by 7 bases, with 13 bases between them. The CDR3 here is CASRSGGGEQYF. The CDR3 coding sequence is TGTGCCAGCAGGTCCGGGGGAGGTGAGCAGTACTTC.

This clonotype was counted between two and nine times. V and J are TRBV5-1 and TRBJ1-4; weak D call: TRBD1 (5 bases). The V end lost 4 bases, the J end lost 5 bases, and 9 bases lay between the germline ends. Germline loops: CDR1 SGHRS, CDR2 YFSETQ. The CDR3 is 13 amino acids. CDR3 loop: CASSTGHNEKLFF. DNA of the CDR3: TGCGCCAGCAGCACCGGACACAATGAAAAACTGTTTTTT.

This clonotype occurred many times. V gene TRBV6-6 combines with J gene TRBJ2-1; a possible D gene is TRBD1 (5 bases). This CDR3 comprises 13 residues. V was cut by 6 bases and J by 0 bases, with 6 bases left in between. The germline gives CDR1 MNHNY, CDR2 SVGAGI (reference sequence). CDR3 amino acids: CASRDSSYNEQFF. The CDR3 region has the DNA TGTGCCAGCAGAGACAGCTCCTACAATGAGCAGTTCTTC.